The entry below describes one T cell receptor beta chain. Its antigen is undetermined. This CDR3 is built from 15 residues. Trimming at V came to 3 bases and at J to 4 bases, leaving 6 bases not matched to a gene. As for treatment: roughly ten-day PBMC culture with coronavirus spike peptide pools or control peptides (ViraFEST assay). This specimen comes from a study of vaccination and CD4 T cells after COVID-19. The wider study: Researchers treated cells with overlapping spike peptides taken from SARS-CoV-2, HCoV-NL63, HCoV-OC43 and HCoV-229E. Study-level results: Post-vaccination, and not before, a median 86.3% of reactive clones appeared in convalescent patients.

Sequencing of DNA taken from cultured CD4+ T cells relied on the Oncomine TCR Beta short-read assay. In TCRdb, the PCR reads were re-called with MiXCR into one record per CDR3 protein. The sample shows roughly 20,000 distinct CDR3 sequences, approximately 30% of them seen only once. Specimen: cultured CD4+ T cells from blood. This clonotype was sampled from a human donor with COVID-19. The V gene is TRBV12-3 or TRBV12-4, the J gene TRBJ2-3, with 8 bases identical to TRBD2. CDR3 region: CASSFTGGLADTQYF. The CDR3 coding sequence is TGTGCCAGCAGTTTTACGGGGGGGCTGGCAGATACGCAGTATTTT.